This TCR beta chain is drawn from a study of cytomegalovirus exposure and HLA in healthy donors. On the study more broadly: It was reported in a later analysis that the 95 to 150 validation repertoires used the same platform as the approximately 600 first-cohort repertoires.

This clone has a single count. These donors were members of the approximately 110-subject validation cohort, a group separate from the roughly 670-subject first cohort. Trimming shortened V by 4 bases and J by 0 bases, and 13 bases separated the two germline ends. This CDR3 is built from 15 residues. Germline lookup yields CDR1 SQVTM and CDR2 ANQGSEA. Some clones are missing from TCRdb's copy, which holds only in-frame ones; the method was immunoSEQ multiplex PCR. The sample shows fewer than 120,000 clones, approximately 89% of them seen only once. The chain is built from TRBV29-1 and TRBJ2-4, with D uncertain. The sample comprised PBMCs. This TCR came from a woman between 18 and 29 years old in good health and CMV-seronegative. The CDR3 coding sequence is TGCAGCGTTGTAAAGTCTGGGCAAGCCAAAAACATTCAGTACTTC. The encoded protein is CSVVKSGQAKNIQYF.